The 5 T cell receptor beta chains in this list originate from one sample, sequenced in a study of blood T cell repertoires in COVID-19. Data came from immunoSEQ multiplex PCR; TCRdb stores just in-frame clones and leaves some out. The data contain over 350,000 clones, roughly 89% of them singletons. The source material was peripheral blood. These receptor sequences come from a woman in her thirties with active or convalescent COVID-19.

The CDR3 DNA reads as TGTGCCAGCAGTCGGGACAGGGCCGGTATCTATAGCAATCAGCCCCAGCATTTT. Translating it yields CASSRDRAGIYSNQPQHF. This sequence joins TRBV7-9 and TRBJ1-5, with 9 bases lining up with TRBD1. Germline V gene sequence: CDR1 SEHNR, CDR2 FQNEAQ (reference sequence). Trimming took 6 bases from V and 0 from J; bases not matched to a gene: 12. This CDR3 is built from 18 residues.

The V gene is TRBV7-9, the J gene TRBJ2-7; a possible D gene is TRBD2 (6 bases). Per germline, CDR1 SEHNR and CDR2 FQNEAQ (reference sequence). This CDR3 has 13 residues. Trimming stripped 5 bases from V and 0 bases from J, with 8 bases between. The CDR3 DNA reads TGTGCCAGCAGCCGGGAGTCCTCCTACGAGCAGTACTTC. Amino acid sequence: CASSRESSYEQYF.

V usage is TRBV10-3 and J usage is TRBJ1-2; TRBD1 agrees at 7 bases. The CDR3 runs 14 residues. V lost 3 bases to trimming and J lost 3 bases; unmatched junction nucleotides: 4. The germline V gene has CDR1 ENHRY and CDR2 SYGVKD. CDR3 sequence reads: CAISEQGFDYGYTF. In DNA form, the CDR3 reads TGTGCCATCAGTGAACAGGGGTTCGACTATGGCTACACCTTC.

Only a few counts were recorded for this clone. V and J are TRBV5-1 and TRBJ1-2; 10 bases fit TRBD1. The junction had 7 bases not matched to a gene; V was cut back by 4 bases and J by 4 bases. Germline-derived CDR1 and CDR2 are SGHRS and YFSETQ. The CDR3 length is 15 residues. The CDR3: CASSPGTGETYGYTF. The CDR3 DNA sequence: TGCGCCAGCAGCCCGGGGACAGGGGAGACCTATGGCTACACCTTC.

The V gene is TRBV7-9, the J gene TRBJ2-1, with D maybe TRBD1 (6 bases). V was shortened by 1 base and J by 0 bases, with 10 bases between the two germline ends. The germline CDR1 and CDR2 sequences are SEHNR and FQNEAQ (reference sequence). CDR3 size: 16 residues. The DNA for the CDR3 is TGTGCCAGCAGCTTAGTTCAGGGGAGCTCCTACAATGAGCAGTTCTTC. It codes for CASSLVQGSSYNEQFF.